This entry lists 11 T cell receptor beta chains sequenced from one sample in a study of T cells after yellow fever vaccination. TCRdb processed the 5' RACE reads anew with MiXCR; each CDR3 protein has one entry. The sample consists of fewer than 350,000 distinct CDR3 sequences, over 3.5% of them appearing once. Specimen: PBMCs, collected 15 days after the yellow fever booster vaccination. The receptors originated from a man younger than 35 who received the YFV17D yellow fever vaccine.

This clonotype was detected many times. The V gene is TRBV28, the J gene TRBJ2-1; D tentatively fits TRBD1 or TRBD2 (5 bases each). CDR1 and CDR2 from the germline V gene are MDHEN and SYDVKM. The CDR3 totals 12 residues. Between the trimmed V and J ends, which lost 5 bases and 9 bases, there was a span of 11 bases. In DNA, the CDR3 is TGTGCCAGCAGTATGGGGACGGGTGAGCAGTTCTTC. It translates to CASSMGTGEQFF.

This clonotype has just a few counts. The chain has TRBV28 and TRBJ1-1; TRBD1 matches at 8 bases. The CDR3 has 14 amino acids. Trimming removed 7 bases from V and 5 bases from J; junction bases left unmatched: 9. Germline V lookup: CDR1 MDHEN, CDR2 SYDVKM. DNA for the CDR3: TGTGCCAGCAAAAGGGGACAGGCGGGAACTGAAGCTTTCTTT. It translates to CASKRGQAGTEAFF.

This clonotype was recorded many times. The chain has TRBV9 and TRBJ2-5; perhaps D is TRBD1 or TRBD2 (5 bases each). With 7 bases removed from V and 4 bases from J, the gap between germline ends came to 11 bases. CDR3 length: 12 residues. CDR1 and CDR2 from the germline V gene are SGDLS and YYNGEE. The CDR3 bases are TGTGCCAGCTCGGGACGGAGAGAGACCCAGTACTTC. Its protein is CASSGRRETQYF.

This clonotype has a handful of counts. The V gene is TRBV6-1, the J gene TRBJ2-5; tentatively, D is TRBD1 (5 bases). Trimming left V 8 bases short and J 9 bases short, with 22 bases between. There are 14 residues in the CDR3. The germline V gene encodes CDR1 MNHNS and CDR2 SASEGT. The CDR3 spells CASLLAYGVGAQYF. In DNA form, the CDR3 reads TGTGCCAGCCTTCTCGCCTATGGGGTAGGGGCCCAGTACTTC.

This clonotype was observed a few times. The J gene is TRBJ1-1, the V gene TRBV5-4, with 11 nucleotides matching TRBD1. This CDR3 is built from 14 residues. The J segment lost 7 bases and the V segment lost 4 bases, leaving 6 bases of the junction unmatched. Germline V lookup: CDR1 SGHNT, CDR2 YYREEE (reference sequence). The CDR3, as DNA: TGTGCCAGCAGCCGGGACAGGGGGTCCGGTGAAGCTTTCTTT. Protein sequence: CASSRDRGSGEAFF.

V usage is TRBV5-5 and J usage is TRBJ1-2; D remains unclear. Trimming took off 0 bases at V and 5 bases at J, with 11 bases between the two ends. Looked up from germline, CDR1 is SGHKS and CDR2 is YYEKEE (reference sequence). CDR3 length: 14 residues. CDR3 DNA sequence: TGTGCCAGCAGCTTGGTACCGGCGTATTATGGCTACACCTTC. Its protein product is CASSLVPAYYGYTF.

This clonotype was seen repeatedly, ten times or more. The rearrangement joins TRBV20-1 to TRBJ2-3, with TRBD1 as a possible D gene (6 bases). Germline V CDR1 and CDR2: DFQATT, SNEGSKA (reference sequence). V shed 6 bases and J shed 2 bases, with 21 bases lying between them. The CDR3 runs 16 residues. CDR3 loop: CSAQQPRTDLTDTQYF. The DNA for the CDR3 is TGCAGTGCCCAACAACCGAGGACAGACCTCACAGATACGCAGTATTTT.

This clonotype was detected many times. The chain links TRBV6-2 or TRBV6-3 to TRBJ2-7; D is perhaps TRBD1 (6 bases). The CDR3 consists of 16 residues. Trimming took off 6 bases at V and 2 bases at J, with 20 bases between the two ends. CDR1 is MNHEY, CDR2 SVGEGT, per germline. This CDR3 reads CASSPFPGTHPYEQYF. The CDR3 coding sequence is TGTGCCAGCAGCCCGTTTCCCGGGACACATCCCTACGAGCAGTACTTC.

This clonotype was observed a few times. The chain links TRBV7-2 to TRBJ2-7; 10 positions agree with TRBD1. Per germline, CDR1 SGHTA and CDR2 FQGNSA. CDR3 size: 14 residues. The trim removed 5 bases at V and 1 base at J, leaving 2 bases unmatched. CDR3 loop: CASSRQGASYEQYF. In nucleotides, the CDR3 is TGTGCCAGCAGCCGACAGGGGGCATCCTACGAGCAGTACTTC.

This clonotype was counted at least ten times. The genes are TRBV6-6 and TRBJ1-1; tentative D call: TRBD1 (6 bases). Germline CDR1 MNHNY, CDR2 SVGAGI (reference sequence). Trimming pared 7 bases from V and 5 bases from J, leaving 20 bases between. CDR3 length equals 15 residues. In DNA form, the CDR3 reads TGTGCCAGCACCTCCTATCAGGGGATTCGGACTGAAGCTTTCTTT. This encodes CASTSYQGIRTEAFF.

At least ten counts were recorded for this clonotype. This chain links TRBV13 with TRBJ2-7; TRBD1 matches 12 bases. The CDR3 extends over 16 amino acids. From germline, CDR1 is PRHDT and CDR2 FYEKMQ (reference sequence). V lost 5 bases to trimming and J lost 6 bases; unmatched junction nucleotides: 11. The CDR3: CASSTSGTGGSGEQYF. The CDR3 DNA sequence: TGTGCCAGCAGCACATCCGGGACAGGGGGCTCGGGCGAGCAGTACTTC.